A selection of T cell receptor beta chains follows, all from one sample in a study of blood T cell repertoires in COVID-19. The table came from immunoSEQ multiplex PCR; TCRdb's copy has only in-frame clones and leaves some out. Seen here are about 120,000 clones, approximately 88% observed once, and the top ten hold about 9.4%. Sequenced input: peripheral blood. The receptors stem from a man in his fifties or sixties with acute or convalescent COVID-19. The CDR3 runs from the conserved cysteine through the conserved F or W. Fields, in order: clone size, J gene, D gene, V gene, CDR3 DNA, CDR3 protein. D genes are given only for firm matches. Rows may omit the clone size; those that give it use once, few, many or a size class.

clone size: once
J gene: TRBJ2-7
D gene: TRBD1
V gene: TRBV19
CDR3 DNA: TGTGCCAGTAACAAACCGGGACAGGGGTTCTACGAGCAGTACTTC
CDR3 protein: CASNKPGQGFYEQYF

clone size: .
J gene: TRBJ1-2
D gene: TRBD1
V gene: TRBV28
CDR3 DNA: TGTGCCAGCAGTCAGCACCTAGGGGGCGCGAACTATGGCTACACCTTC
CDR3 protein: CASSQHLGGANYGYTF

clone size: .
J gene: TRBJ1-4
D gene: TRBD1
V gene: TRBV6-5
CDR3 DNA: TGTGCCAGCAGAACCTCCGGGACAGGCCTTGAAAAACTGTTTTTT
CDR3 protein: CASRTSGTGLEKLFF

clone size: .
J gene: TRBJ1-2
D gene: .
V gene: TRBV5-6
CDR3 DNA: TGTGCCAGCAGCGACCTCGTCCGGGGAACTCAGGGCTACACCTTC
CDR3 protein: CASSDLVRGTQGYTF

clone size: .
J gene: TRBJ2-3
D gene: .
V gene: TRBV19
CDR3 DNA: TGTGCCAGTAGTATGTCCGGGACAGATACGCAGTATTTT
CDR3 protein: CASSMSGTDTQYF

clone size: .
J gene: TRBJ2-3
D gene: .
V gene: TRBV6-6
CDR3 DNA: TGTGCCAGCAGTTCCTACTCTCTTGCGGGGGCCGATACGCAGTATTTT
CDR3 protein: CASSSYSLAGADTQYF

clone size: once
J gene: TRBJ2-5
D gene: .
V gene: TRBV18
CDR3 DNA: TGTGCCAGCTCACCACCCGGTACAGACCTAGAGACCCAGTACTTC
CDR3 protein: CASSPPGTDLETQYF

clone size: .
J gene: TRBJ1-4
D gene: TRBD1
V gene: TRBV19
CDR3 DNA: TGTGCCAGTAGTATGGACAGGGCCCTAACACCCGATCATAATGAAAAACTGTTTTTT
CDR3 protein: CASSMDRALTPDHNEKLFF

clone size: .
J gene: TRBJ2-3
D gene: .
V gene: TRBV4-1
CDR3 DNA: TGCGCCAGCAGCCCCAGGGCGGCAGATACGCAGTATTTT
CDR3 protein: CASSPRAADTQYF

clone size: .
J gene: TRBJ2-3
D gene: TRBD2
V gene: TRBV29-1
CDR3 DNA: TGCAGCGCCTTCGGGGGGGCGGATACGCAGTATTTT
CDR3 protein: CSAFGGADTQYF

clone size: .
J gene: TRBJ1-1
D gene: .
V gene: TRBV7-6
CDR3 DNA: TGTGCCAGCAGCTCGGGTGGGACTGAAGCTTTCTTT
CDR3 protein: CASSSGGTEAFF

clone size: .
J gene: TRBJ2-6
D gene: TRBD2
V gene: TRBV9
CDR3 DNA: TGTGCCAGCAGCGGGACTAGCGGGAAATCTGGGGCCAACGTCCTGACTTTC
CDR3 protein: CASSGTSGKSGANVLTF

clone size: few
J gene: TRBJ1-4
D gene: .
V gene: TRBV6-5
CDR3 DNA: TGTGCCAGCAGAGGAGGGAGGAATGAAAAACTGTTTTTT
CDR3 protein: CASRGGRNEKLFF

clone size: .
J gene: TRBJ2-5
D gene: .
V gene: TRBV15
CDR3 DNA: TGTGCCACCAGCAGAGTCGGGGAGACCCAGTACTTC
CDR3 protein: CATSRVGETQYF

clone size: .
J gene: TRBJ1-6
D gene: .
V gene: TRBV2
CDR3 DNA: TGTGCCAGCACGGTACAGGGTAATTCACCCCTCCACTTT
CDR3 protein: CASTVQGNSPLHF

clone size: once
J gene: TRBJ1-6
D gene: .
V gene: TRBV21-1
CDR3 DNA: TGTGCCAGCGGGTCCACCTTAGGAGGGCCCCTCCACTTT
CDR3 protein: CASGSTLGGPLHF

clone size: .
J gene: TRBJ2-7
D gene: .
V gene: TRBV27
CDR3 DNA: TGTGCCAGCAGTTTATTCTGGCGACAGAGGCAGTACTTC
CDR3 protein: CASSLFWRQRQYF

clone size: few
J gene: TRBJ2-7
D gene: TRBD2
V gene: TRBV28
CDR3 DNA: TGTGCCAGCAGTTCCCCCGGGGGGGCTGAAGAGCAGTACTTC
CDR3 protein: CASSSPGGAEEQYF

clone size: .
J gene: TRBJ1-2
D gene: .
V gene: TRBV5-1
CDR3 DNA: TGCGCCAGCAGCTTGCCAGGGTCCGCTAACTATGGCTACACCTTC
CDR3 protein: CASSLPGSANYGYTF

clone size: .
J gene: TRBJ2-2
D gene: TRBD1
V gene: TRBV5-6
CDR3 DNA: TGTGCCAGCAGCATCGGGACAGGTACCGGGGAGCTGTTTTTT
CDR3 protein: CASSIGTGTGELFF

clone size: .
J gene: TRBJ1-2
D gene: .
V gene: TRBV5-4
CDR3 DNA: TGTGCCAGCAGCCCGGACTCCAAGGGCTACACCTTC
CDR3 protein: CASSPDSKGYTF

clone size: .
J gene: TRBJ1-5
D gene: .
V gene: TRBV19
CDR3 DNA: TGTGCCAGCACTCGACTGAGCGGCAATCAGCCCCAGCATTTT
CDR3 protein: CASTRLSGNQPQHF

clone size: few
J gene: TRBJ2-3
D gene: TRBD2
V gene: TRBV5-6
CDR3 DNA: TGTGCCAGCAGCTCTAGCGGCTGGGGGACAGATACGCAGTATTTT
CDR3 protein: CASSSSGWGTDTQYF

clone size: .
J gene: TRBJ1-6
D gene: .
V gene: TRBV2
CDR3 DNA: TGTGCCAGCAGTATGAGCTCCTATAATTCACCCCTCCACTTT
CDR3 protein: CASSMSSYNSPLHF

clone size: .
J gene: TRBJ1-2
D gene: .
V gene: TRBV18
CDR3 DNA: TGTGCCAGCTCACCGACGGGACTCCCAGAGGGCACCTTC
CDR3 protein: CASSPTGLPEGTF